This TCR beta chain was found in a study of OX40 agonist ivuxolimab in advanced cancers. Germline lookup yields CDR1 MNHEY and CDR2 SVGAGI. The CDR3 contains 13 residues. V lost 10 bases to trimming and J lost 4 bases, with 14 bases between them. Clones were sequenced by immunoSEQ multiplex PCR, and TCRdb holds only the in-frame ones, with some missing. The sample has over 40,000 clones, 75% to 90% seen once; the top ten hold 5.1%. V gene TRBV6-5 combines with J gene TRBJ1-5; D is undetermined. The receptor's source is an adult with an advanced solid tumor such as melanoma, head and neck, liver or kidney cancer. Source: CD4+ or CD8+ T cells sorted from blood, taken in a trial of the OX40 agonist ivuxolimab. The CDR3 loop is CAIRKDGNQPQHF. Written as DNA, the CDR3 is TGTGCCATCAGGAAGGACGGTAATCAGCCCCAGCATTTT.